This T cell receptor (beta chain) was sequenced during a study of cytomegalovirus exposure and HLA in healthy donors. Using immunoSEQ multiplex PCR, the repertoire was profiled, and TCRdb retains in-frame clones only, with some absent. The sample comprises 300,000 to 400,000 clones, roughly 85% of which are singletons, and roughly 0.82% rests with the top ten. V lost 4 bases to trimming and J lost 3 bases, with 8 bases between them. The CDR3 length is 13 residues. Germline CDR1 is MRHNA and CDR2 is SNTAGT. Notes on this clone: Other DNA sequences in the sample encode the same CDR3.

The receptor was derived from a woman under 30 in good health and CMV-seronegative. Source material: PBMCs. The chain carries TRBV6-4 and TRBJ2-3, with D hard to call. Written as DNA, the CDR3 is TGTGCCAGCAGTGCCCAGGTAACAGATACGCAGTATTTT. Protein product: CASSAQVTDTQYF.